Listed below are T cell receptor beta chains from one sample, sequenced in a study of blood T cell repertoires in COVID-19. TCRdb's table, derived via immunoSEQ multiplex PCR, lists solely in-frame clones and lacks some. The sample carries more than 15,000 clones, over 85% recorded once. Material: peripheral blood. The receptors come from a human donor in a cohort sampled during active COVID-19. The CDR3 runs from the conserved cysteine through the conserved F or W. Fields, in order: V gene, J gene, CDR3 length, CDR3 protein.

V: TRBV5-1
J: TRBJ2-1
length: 16
CDR3: CASSFTSGSSYNEQFF

V: TRBV4-2
J: TRBJ2-2
length: 16
CDR3: CASSQVLAGNTGELFF

V: TRBV15
J: TRBJ2-5
length: 13
CDR3: CATSLGAQETQYF

V: TRBV11-2
J: TRBJ2-6
length: 12
CDR3: CASSLDHDRGAF

V: TRBV3-1/TRBV3-2
J: TRBJ1-1
length: 16
CDR3: CASSQEGGQGAPEAFF

V: TRBV27
J: TRBJ1-5
length: 14
CDR3: CASSRTGLRQPQHF

V: TRBV9
J: TRBJ2-2
length: 14
CDR3: CASSVVALSGELFF

V: TRBV2
J: TRBJ1-4
length: 13
CDR3: CAASGTRNEKLFF

V: TRBV2
J: TRBJ2-1
length: 16
CDR3: CASGDGLAPGSNEQFF

V: TRBV6-6
J: TRBJ1-1
length: 12
CDR3: CAISQGHTEAFF

V: TRBV6-5
J: TRBJ2-7
length: 11
CDR3: CASSYSSRQYF

V: TRBV7-8
J: TRBJ1-1
length: 13
CDR3: CASSLLQDTEAFF

V: TRBV3-1/TRBV3-2
J: TRBJ2-1
length: 13
CDR3: CASSGGLDNEQFF

V: TRBV7-6
J: TRBJ2-1
length: 18
CDR3: CASSLVASGRAQGNEQFF

V: TRBV6-1
J: TRBJ2-2
length: 16
CDR3: CASSERGTPRTGELFF

V: TRBV5-1
J: TRBJ2-3
length: 16
CDR3: CASSKGLAASTDTQYF

V: TRBV9
J: TRBJ2-1
length: 15
CDR3: CASSMQDISYNEQFF

V: TRBV7-7
J: TRBJ2-1
length: 19
CDR3: CASSLRGFGDPGYHNEQFF

V: TRBV5-4
J: TRBJ2-1
length: 15
CDR3: CASGFQDRDNNEQFF

V: TRBV1
J: TRBJ1-1
length: 14
CDR3: CTSSRDRGDTEAFF

V: TRBV6-5
J: TRBJ1-2
length: 12
CDR3: CASRQGNYGYTF

V: TRBV28
J: TRBJ1-4
length: 15
CDR3: CASTPRKGANEKLFF

V: TRBV15
J: TRBJ1-4
length: 14
CDR3: CAAGRTGSNEKLFF

V: TRBV7-3
J: TRBJ1-2
length: 15
CDR3: CASSLRATGGGGYTF

V: TRBV11-3
J: TRBJ1-2
length: 17
CDR3: CASSLPQTGAENYGYTF

V: TRBV30
J: TRBJ2-1
length: 16
CDR3: CAWSVLLAGGYNEQFF

V: TRBV28
J: TRBJ2-5
length: 16
CDR3: CASSNRQDRAGETQYF

V: TRBV7-8
J: TRBJ2-1
length: 15
CDR3: CASSSLRWSYNEQFF

V: TRBV24-1
J: TRBJ2-2
length: 16
CDR3: CATSDWGQGLTGELFF

V: TRBV7-8
J: TRBJ2-7
length: 17
CDR3: CASSPKAGTSGAYEQYF

V: TRBV7-9
J: TRBJ2-7
length: 14
CDR3: CASSLGAPTYEQYF

V: TRBV5-6
J: TRBJ2-3
length: 14
CDR3: CASSPAGLPDTQYF

V: TRBV13
J: TRBJ2-7
length: 15
CDR3: CASSPGTGGYYEQYF

V: TRBV5-1
J: TRBJ2-7
length: 16
CDR3: CASSPIAGGPSYEQYF

V: TRBV3-1/TRBV3-2
J: TRBJ2-5
length: 16
CDR3: CASSRIPGAGVETQYF

V: TRBV5-1
J: TRBJ2-2
length: 17
CDR3: CASSSPLAGGLDGELFF

V: TRBV2
J: TRBJ1-2
length: 16
CDR3: CASRVRDGLANYGYTF

V: TRBV9
J: TRBJ2-3
length: 15
CDR3: CASREGLAATDTQYF

V: TRBV5-1
J: TRBJ1-2
length: 15
CDR3: CASSLEAGGFYGYTF

V: TRBV5-1
J: TRBJ2-7
length: 17
CDR3: CASSLQPTSGSPLEQYF

V: TRBV24-1
J: TRBJ1-2
length: 15
CDR3: CATSEPTGFNYGYTF

V: TRBV12-5
J: TRBJ2-1
length: 14
CDR3: CASAIAGGWDEQFF

V: TRBV3-1/TRBV3-2
J: TRBJ2-1
length: 15
CDR3: CASSDSGRAYNEQFF

V: TRBV5-1
J: TRBJ2-5
length: 14
CDR3: CASSLGTAGETQYF

V: TRBV18
J: TRBJ2-3
length: 14
CDR3: CASSLDRGKDTQYF

V: TRBV7-2
J: TRBJ1-2
length: 14
CDR3: CASSPVQGNYGYTF

V: TRBV5-1
J: TRBJ1-5
length: 15
CDR3: CASSYSGQVNQPQHF

V: TRBV19
J: TRBJ2-3
length: 13
CDR3: CASQDRLSDTQYF